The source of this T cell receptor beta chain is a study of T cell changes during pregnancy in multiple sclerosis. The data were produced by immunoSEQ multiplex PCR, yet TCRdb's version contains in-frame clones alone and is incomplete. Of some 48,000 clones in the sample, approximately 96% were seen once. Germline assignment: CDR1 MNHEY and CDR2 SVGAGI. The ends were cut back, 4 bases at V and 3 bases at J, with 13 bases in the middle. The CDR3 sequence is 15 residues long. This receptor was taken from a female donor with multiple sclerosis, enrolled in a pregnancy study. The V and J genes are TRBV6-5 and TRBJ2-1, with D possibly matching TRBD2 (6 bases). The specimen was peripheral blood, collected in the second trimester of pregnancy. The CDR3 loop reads CASSSPRGGYNEQFF. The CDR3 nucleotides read TGTGCCAGCAGTTCCCCCCGGGGAGGCTACAATGAGCAGTTCTTC.